One and the same sample provided the 9 T cell receptor beta chains below, sequenced in a study of blood T cell repertoires in COVID-19. Here immunoSEQ multiplex PCR was the method, and the copy in TCRdb shows in-frame clones only, minus some. This sample yields tens of thousands of clones, of which 85% to 90% are seen a single time; over 6% belongs to the top ten. Sequencing was performed on peripheral blood. All receptors come from a man between 45 and 60 years old with active COVID-19.

CDR3 in DNA: TGTGCCAGTAGTGTTTCTAGCGGGGGGACTCCCTACGAGCAGTACTTC. This gives the protein CASSVSSGGTPYEQYF. V gene TRBV19 combines with J gene TRBJ2-7; TRBD2 matches at 11 bases. The CDR3 sequence is 16 residues long. CDR1 is LNHDA, CDR2 SQIVND, per germline (reference sequence). V dropped 5 bases and J dropped 2; count of bases not matched to a gene: 8.

The J gene is TRBJ2-5, the V gene TRBV2, with D tentatively TRBD2 (5 bases). Germline V lookup: CDR1 SNHLY, CDR2 FYNNEI. The CDR3 consists of 15 residues. V lost 3 bases, J lost 5 bases, and 16 bases lay in between. CDR3 sequence reads: CASSDRGNLRETQYF. The DNA of the CDR3 is TGTGCCAGCAGTGATAGAGGGAATTTGAGGGAGACCCAGTACTTC. The full variable domain, rest sourced from reference TRBV2 and TRBJ2-5, is EPEVTQTPSHQVTQMGQEVILRCVPISNHLYFYWYRQILGQKVEFLVSFYNNEISEKSEIFDDQFSVERPDGSNFTLKIRSTKLEDSAMYFCASSDRGNLRETQYFGPGTRLLVL.

The chain links TRBV2 to TRBJ2-5; 12 bases line up with TRBD1. Germline V gene sequence: CDR1 SNHLY, CDR2 FYNNEI. The V segment lost 4 bases and the J segment 5 bases; nucleotides outside the gene matches: 8. The CDR3 sequence is 16 residues long. The CDR3 coding sequence is TGTGCCAGCAGTGGCAAGGGACAGGGGGCCGGGGAGACCCAGTACTTC. It translates to CASSGKGQGAGETQYF.

V is TRBV5-6 and J is TRBJ2-1, with D possibly matching TRBD2 (5 bases). Per germline, CDR1 SGHDT and CDR2 YYEEEE. There are 17 residues in the CDR3. Trimming pared 1 base from V and 9 bases from J, leaving 23 bases between. The CDR3 bases are TGTGCCAGCAGCTTGTTCCTCGACTTTTCTCCCGGAGGTGAGCAGTTCTTC. Translation: CASSLFLDFSPGGEQFF.

V gene TRBV5-4 combines with J gene TRBJ2-7; no reliable D call. The CDR3 totals 14 residues. The V end was cut by 0 bases, the J end by 0 bases, with 7 bases between. Germline V gene lookup returns CDR1 SGHNT and CDR2 YYREEE (reference sequence). CDR3 DNA sequence: TGTGCCAGCAGCTTGGGAGCAAACTCCTACGAGCAGTACTTC. Protein product: CASSLGANSYEQYF.

The rearrangement uses TRBV2 and TRBJ1-2; 9 bases align to TRBD1. Germline V CDR1 and CDR2: SNHLY, FYNNEI. V was pared by 5 bases and J by 8 bases, with 9 bases of the junction left unmatched. CDR3 size: 14 residues. Here the CDR3 reads CASSLGTGFGGYTF. CDR3 DNA: TGTGCCAGCAGTCTCGGGACAGGGTTTGGAGGCTACACCTTC.

The V and J genes are TRBV7-9 and TRBJ1-1, with 9 bases aligning to TRBD1. In germline, CDR1 is SEHNR, CDR2 FQNEAQ (reference sequence). The CDR3 spans 17 residues. The ends lost 0 bases at V and 4 bases at J; junction bases unmatched: 9. DNA of the CDR3: TGTGCCAGCAGCTTAGCTATCGGTACGGGACAGGGCACTGAAGCTTTCTTT. It codes for CASSLAIGTGQGTEAFF.

CDR3 region: CASLMGLAPAEQYV. The DNA of the CDR3 is TGTGCCAGCCTTATGGGCCTGGCACCGGCCGAGCAGTACGTC. The V and J genes are TRBV6-5 and TRBJ2-7; D uncertain. V was cut by 8 bases and J by 6 bases, with 20 bases left in between. The CDR3 covers 14 residues. The germline V gene has CDR1 MNHEY and CDR2 SVGAGI.

V usage is TRBV19 and J usage is TRBJ2-1, with TRBD2 identical over 7 bases. The V and J ends lost 4 bases and 4 bases, in that order; junction bases with no gene match: 7. The CDR3 has 15 amino acids. CDR1 is LNHDA, CDR2 SQIVND, per germline (reference sequence). Here the CDR3 reads CASSKAGPPYNEQFF. In DNA form, the CDR3 reads TGTGCCAGTAGTAAAGCGGGGCCCCCTTACAATGAGCAGTTCTTC.